Reported below is one T cell receptor (beta chain). The entry originates in a study of blood T cell repertoires in COVID-19. The wider study: From the United States, Italy and Spain came samples of acute and convalescent COVID-19. PBMCs, B-cell-depleted T cells, or T cells provided the cDNA or gDNA that made up the material.

Germline V CDR1 and CDR2: LNHNV, YYDKDF (reference sequence). The CDR3 length is 19 residues. Losses at the gene ends were 0 bases for V and 5 bases for J; bases not matched to a gene: 12. In the original analysis: Reference gene primer amplification yielded estimated nucleated cell counts. Clones were sequenced by immunoSEQ multiplex PCR, and TCRdb holds only the in-frame ones, with some missing. The DNA was the basis for D and trimming; V, J and clone size are from that table. The sample holds approximately 35,000 clones, just over 85% seen once. The sequence derives from a human donor in a cohort sampled during active COVID-19. The sample consisted of peripheral blood. The rearrangement joins TRBV15 to TRBJ2-2, with TRBD1 matching 10 bases. CDR3 coding DNA: TGTGCCACCAGCAGAGATCTTTCCGGGACAGGGGAAGGGACCGGGGAGCTGTTTTTT. Residues: CATSRDLSGTGEGTGELFF.